These 6 T cell receptor beta chains were sequenced from one sample in a study of regulatory T cells in long-lasting Graves disease. Time point specified: newly diagnosed GD, antithyroid drugs for less than 3 months. There was RNA extracted from PBMCs, and the TCR library was made from it. Arm-PCR of CDR3 regions with iRepertoire HTBI primers generated TCR beta libraries. TCRdb analysed the multiplex PCR reads with MiXCR anew, one entry per CDR3 protein. Here the sample spans about 620,000 distinct CDR3 sequences, roughly 15% being singletons. The same sample was also used in a study of T cells in Graves' hyperthyroidism and ophthalmopathy.

The specimen comprised peripheral blood mononuclear cells (PBMCs), sampled at new diagnosis, from a patient treated with antithyroid drugs. The receptor set was obtained from a woman aged 30 to 39 with Graves disease.

This clonotype was found many times. This chain links TRBV29-1 with TRBJ1-2; possible D gene TRBD1, 6 bases. Trimming pared 1 base from V and 7 bases from J, leaving 16 bases between. Germline V CDR1 and CDR2: SQVTM, ANQGSEA. The CDR3 extends over 14 amino acids. The CDR3 sequence is CSVEVVTGMGGYTF. The CDR3 region has the DNA TGCAGCGTTGAAGTTGTCACAGGGATGGGTGGCTACACCTTC.

This clonotype showed up just a few times. The J gene is TRBJ1-1, the V gene TRBV6-2 or TRBV6-3, with 8 bases matching TRBD1. From germline, CDR1 is MNHEY and CDR2 SVGEGT. V gave up 5 bases and J gave up 6 bases; unmatched junction bases: 8. This CDR3 spans 14 amino acids. The DNA for the CDR3 is TGTGCCAGCAGTGCGAGACAGGGGTCGGCTGAAGCTTTCTTT. Translation gives CASSARQGSAEAFF.

J is TRBJ2-3 and V is TRBV12-5, with a possible D match to TRBD1 (6 bases). The ends were cut back, 5 bases at V and 13 bases at J, with 13 bases in the middle. CDR1 is LGHNT and CDR2 is FRNRAP in the germline V gene. There are 11 residues in the CDR3. The CDR3, as DNA: TGTGCTAGTGGTCCGGGACAACGGAAGTATTTT. This codes for CASGPGQRKYF.

This clonotype was seen more than once but under ten times. V gene TRBV30 combines with J gene TRBJ1-3; TRBD1 is a possible D gene (5 bases). Germline V lookup: CDR1 GTSNPN, CDR2 SVGIG (reference sequence). The CDR3 has 14 residues. V dropped 8 bases and J dropped 0 bases, with 14 bases sitting between them. As DNA, the CDR3 is TGTGCCCGAGGGGACGGCCCCTCTGGAAACACCATATATTTT. It is translated as CARGDGPSGNTIYF.

V gene TRBV24-1 combines with J gene TRBJ2-6; D remains ambiguous. The V gene lost 4 bases and the J gene lost 0 bases, with 9 bases spanning the gap. This CDR3 is 16 amino acids long. CDR1 KGHDR and CDR2 SFDVKD come from the germline V gene. For the CDR3, the DNA is TGTGCCACCAGTGAAGGCCCAAGCTCTGGGGCCAACGTCCTGACTTTC. Translated: CATSEGPSSGANVLTF.

The chain is built from TRBV19 and TRBJ2-2, with D tentatively TRBD2 (5 bases). CDR1 LNHDA and CDR2 SQIVND come from the germline V gene (reference sequence). Trimming took off 4 bases at V and 0 bases at J, with 9 bases between the two ends. This CDR3 region has 15 residues. This CDR3 is CASSKPAANTGELFF. The CDR3 bases are TGTGCCAGTAGTAAGCCAGCGGCGAACACCGGGGAGCTGTTTTTT.